This passage covers 7 T cell receptor beta chains from one sample sequenced in a study of shared clonotypes between healthy human individuals. Produced via immunoSEQ multiplex PCR; TCRdb's table is partial and in-frame only. The table lists about 1 million clones, about 76% of them singletons. Material: memory CD4+ T cells sorted from blood. Noted subset: CD45RA-negative fraction. All receptors derive from a man aged 18-30 years in good health.

On this clone: Distinct nucleotide sequences in the sample also encode this CDR3. The V call is TRBV5-5, the J call TRBJ1-3; D is unclear. Trimming shortened V by 4 bases and J by 1 base, and 12 bases separated the two germline ends. CDR1 and CDR2 (germline): SGHKS, YYEKEE (reference sequence). This CDR3 is built from 15 residues. Here the CDR3 reads CASSLTGVSGNTIYF. Here the CDR3 DNA reads TGTGCCAGCAGCCTGACCGGGGTGTCTGGAAACACCATATATTTT. Using reference TRBV5-5 and TRBJ1-3 for the parts outside the CDR3, the full variable domain is DAGVTQSPTHLIKTRGQQVTLRCSPISGHKSVSWYQQVLGQGPQFIFQYYEKEERGRGNFPDRFSARQFPNYSSELNVNALLLGDSALYLCASSLTGVSGNTIYFGEGSWLTVV.

This clone was detected only a few times. J is TRBJ1-5 and V is TRBV18; tentatively, D is TRBD1 (5 bases). Germline V gene lookup returns CDR1 KGHSH and CDR2 LQKENI. This CDR3 is built from 16 residues. The ends were cut back, 3 bases at V and 3 bases at J, with 15 bases in the middle. The CDR3 DNA is TGTGCCAGCTCACCTTCGGGACGGACGGTCAATCAGCCCCAGCATTTT. Translating it yields CASSPSGRTVNQPQHF.

The gene calls are TRBV7-2 and TRBJ2-5; TRBD2 is a possible D gene (6 bases). This CDR3 region has 17 residues. Trimming cost V 1 base and J 2 bases, with 17 bases left between them. CDR1 SGHTA and CDR2 FQGNSA come from the germline V gene. The DNA for the CDR3 is TGTGCCAGCAGCTTAGGGGGAGGTCTTACCTCGCAAGAGACCCAGTACTTC. This codes for CASSLGGGLTSQETQYF.

The chain combines TRBV4-3 with TRBJ2-1, with 9 positions matching TRBD2. The ends lost 4 bases at V and 10 bases at J; junction bases unmatched: 8. The CDR3 totals 14 residues. Germline V gene sequence: CDR1 LGHNA, CDR2 YSLEER. The CDR3 sequence: CASSLLAGEGEQFF. The CDR3 region has the DNA TGCGCCAGCAGCCTGTTAGCGGGAGAGGGCGAGCAGTTCTTC.

The V and J genes are TRBV11-2 and TRBJ2-7; TRBD2 agrees at 8 bases. CDR1 is SGHAT, CDR2 FQNNGV, per germline. J lost 0 bases, V lost 4 bases, and 17 bases had no gene match. The CDR3 consists of 19 residues. CDR3 in DNA: TGTGCCAGCAGCTCTAGAGGTGATCAGGCGGGGGGTAGCTCCTACGAGCAGTACTTC. Its translation is CASSSRGDQAGGSSYEQYF.

The V call is TRBV6-6, the J call TRBJ2-7, with unresolved D. The CDR3 sequence is 15 residues long. Germline values: CDR1 MNHNY, CDR2 SVGAGI (reference sequence). Deletions cut 0 bases from V and 2 bases from J, with 11 bases between. DNA for the CDR3: TGTGCCAGCAGTTACTCGGTGGTTCCCACCTACGAGCAGTACTTC. Its protein is CASSYSVVPTYEQYF.

This clone was seen once. The V and J genes are TRBV5-1 and TRBJ2-5; D remains unclear. CDR1 and CDR2 from the germline V gene are SGHRS and YFSETQ. With 0 bases removed from V and 1 base from J, the gap between germline ends came to 10 bases. The CDR3 length is 15 residues. Here the CDR3 reads CASSLGAPLQETQYF. Written as DNA, the CDR3 is TGCGCCAGCAGCTTGGGGGCACCCCTCCAAGAGACCCAGTACTTC.